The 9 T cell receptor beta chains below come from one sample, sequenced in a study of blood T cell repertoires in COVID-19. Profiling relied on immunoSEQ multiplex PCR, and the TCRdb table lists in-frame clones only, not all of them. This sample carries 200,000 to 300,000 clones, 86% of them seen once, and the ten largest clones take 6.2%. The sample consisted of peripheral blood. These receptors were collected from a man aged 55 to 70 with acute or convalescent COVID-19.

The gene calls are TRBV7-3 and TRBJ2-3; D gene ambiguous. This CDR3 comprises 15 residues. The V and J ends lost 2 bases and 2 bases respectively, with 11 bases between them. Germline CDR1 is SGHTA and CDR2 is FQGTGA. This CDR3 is CASSLSPYNTDTQYF. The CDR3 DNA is TGTGCCAGCAGCTTATCCCCGTACAACACAGATACGCAGTATTTT.

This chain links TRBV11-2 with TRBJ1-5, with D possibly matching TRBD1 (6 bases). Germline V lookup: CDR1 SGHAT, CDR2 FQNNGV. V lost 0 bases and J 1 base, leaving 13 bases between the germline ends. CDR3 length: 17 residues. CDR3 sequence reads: CASSLDNREGSNQPQHF. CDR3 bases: TGTGCCAGCAGCTTAGATAACAGGGAGGGCAGCAATCAGCCCCAGCATTTT.

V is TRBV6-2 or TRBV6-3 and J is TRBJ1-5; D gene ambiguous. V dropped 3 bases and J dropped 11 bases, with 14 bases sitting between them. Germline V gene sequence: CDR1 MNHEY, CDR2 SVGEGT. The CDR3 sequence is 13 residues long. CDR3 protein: CASSYLGSAAQHF. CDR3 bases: TGTGCCAGCAGTTATCTCGGGTCTGCTGCCCAGCATTTT.

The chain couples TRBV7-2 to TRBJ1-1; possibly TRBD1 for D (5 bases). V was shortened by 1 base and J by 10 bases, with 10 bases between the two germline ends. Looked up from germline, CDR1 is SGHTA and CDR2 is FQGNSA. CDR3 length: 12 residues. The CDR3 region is CASSLVGDGAFF. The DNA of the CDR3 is TGTGCCAGCAGCTTAGTAGGGGATGGAGCTTTCTTT. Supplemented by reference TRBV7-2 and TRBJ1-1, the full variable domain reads GAGVSQSPSNKVTEKGKDVELRCDPISGHTALYWYRQSLGQGLEFLIYFQGNSAPDKSGLPSDRFSAERTGGSVSTLTIQRTQQEDSAVYLCASSLVGDGAFFGQGTRLTVV.

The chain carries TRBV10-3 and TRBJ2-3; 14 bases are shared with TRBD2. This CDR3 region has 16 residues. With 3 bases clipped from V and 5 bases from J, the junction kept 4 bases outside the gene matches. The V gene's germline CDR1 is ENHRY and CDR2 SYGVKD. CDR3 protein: CAISDRGTSGGDTQYF. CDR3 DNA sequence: TGTGCCATCAGTGATCGCGGGACTAGCGGGGGAGATACGCAGTATTTT.

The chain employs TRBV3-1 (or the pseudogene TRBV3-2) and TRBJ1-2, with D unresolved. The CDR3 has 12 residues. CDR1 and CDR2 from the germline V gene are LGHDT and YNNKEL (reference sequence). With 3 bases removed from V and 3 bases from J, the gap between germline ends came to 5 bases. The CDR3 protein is CASSQLDYGYTF. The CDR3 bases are TGTGCCAGCAGCCAGCTAGACTATGGCTACACCTTC.

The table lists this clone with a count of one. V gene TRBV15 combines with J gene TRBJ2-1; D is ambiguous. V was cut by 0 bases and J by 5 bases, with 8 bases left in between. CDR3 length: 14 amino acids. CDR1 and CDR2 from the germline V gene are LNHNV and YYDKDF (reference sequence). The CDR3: CATSREKLNNEQFF. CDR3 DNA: TGTGCCACCAGCAGAGAGAAGCTCAACAATGAGCAGTTCTTC.

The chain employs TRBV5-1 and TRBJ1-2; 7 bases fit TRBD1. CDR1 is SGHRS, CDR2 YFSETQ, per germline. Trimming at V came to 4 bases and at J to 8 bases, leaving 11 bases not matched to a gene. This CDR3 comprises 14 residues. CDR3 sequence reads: CASSNSGTAEGYTF. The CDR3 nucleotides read TGCGCCAGCAGCAATTCCGGGACAGCGGAAGGCTACACCTTC.

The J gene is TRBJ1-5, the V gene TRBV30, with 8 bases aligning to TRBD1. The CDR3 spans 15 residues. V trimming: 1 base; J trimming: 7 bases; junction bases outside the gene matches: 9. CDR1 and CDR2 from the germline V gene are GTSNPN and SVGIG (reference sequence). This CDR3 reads CAWSGFGQGGQPQHF. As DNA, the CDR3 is TGTGCCTGGAGTGGGTTTGGACAGGGAGGACAGCCCCAGCATTTT.